The 8 T cell receptor beta chains given below trace back to one sample, sequenced in a study of identical twins. TCRdb re-called the 5' RACE reads with MiXCR, one entry per CDR3 protein. The sample shows hundreds of thousands of distinct CDR3 sequences, roughly 6% of them seen only once. Sequencing was performed on naive T cells sorted from blood. Every receptor here comes from a man younger than 35 in good health.

The chain employs TRBV12-3 or TRBV12-4 and TRBJ1-1, with no clear D. Trimming took 5 bases from V and 0 from J, leaving 13 bases between them. This CDR3 is built from 15 residues. In nucleotides, the CDR3 is TGTGCCAGCAGTCCCCAGGACGGTTTGAACACTGAAGCTTTCTTT. This sequence encodes CASSPQDGLNTEAFF.

This clonotype was recorded at least ten times. The J gene is TRBJ2-7, the V gene TRBV3-1; TRBD2 is a possible D gene (6 bases). Trimming pared 1 base from V and 2 bases from J, leaving 9 bases between. This CDR3 has 14 residues. The V gene's germline CDR1 is LGHDT and CDR2 YNNKEL (reference sequence). CDR3: CASSQGRLAYEQYV. The DNA for the CDR3 is TGTGCCAGCAGCCAAGGTAGACTAGCCTACGAGCAGTACGTC.

This clonotype came up many times. The rearrangement uses TRBV29-1 and TRBJ2-5; 7 nucleotides line up with TRBD1. The CDR3 is 13 amino acids. Per the germline V gene, CDR1 is SQVTM and CDR2 is ANQGSEA. V gave up 6 bases and J gave up 1 base; unmatched junction bases: 5. CDR3 residues: CSVRDSAQETQYF. Written as DNA, the CDR3 is TGCAGCGTCCGGGACAGTGCCCAAGAGACCCAGTACTTC.

This chain connects TRBV6-2 or TRBV6-3 to TRBJ2-3; 10 nucleotides match TRBD2. The CDR3 extends over 15 amino acids. In germline, CDR1 is MNHEY, CDR2 SVGEGT. The V and J ends lost 6 bases and 6 bases, in that order; junction bases with no gene match: 9. The CDR3 here is CASRGYSGRRDTQYF. For the CDR3, the DNA is TGTGCCAGCAGGGGATATAGCGGGAGGCGCGATACGCAGTATTTT.

This clonotype occurred many times. This CDR3 reads CAISDPGGSTNEKLFF. CDR3 nucleotides: TGTGCCATCAGTGATCCCGGGGGCTCAACTAATGAAAAACTGTTTTTT. The chain has TRBV10-3 and TRBJ1-4, with a possible D match to TRBD1 (6 bases). CDR1 and CDR2 from the germline V gene are ENHRY and SYGVKD. Trimming left V 3 bases short and J 0 bases short, with 11 bases between. The CDR3 has 16 residues.

The gene calls are TRBV7-2 and TRBJ2-6, with TRBD2 matching over 8 bases. Germline V CDR1 and CDR2: SGHTA, FQGNSA. J was trimmed by 11 bases and V by 2 bases; bases with no gene match: 8. CDR3 size: 15 residues. The DNA of the CDR3 is TGTGCCAGCAGCTTAAGGACTAGCCGGCCCCACGTCCTGACTTTC. Its translation: CASSLRTSRPHVLTF.

This clonotype has a handful of counts. The chain links TRBV20-1 to TRBJ2-7; tentative D call: TRBD2 (6 bases). Germline V gene data show CDR1 as DFQATT and CDR2 as SNEGSKA (reference sequence). The V and J ends lost 0 bases and 5 bases respectively, with 20 bases between them. The CDR3 contains 16 residues. The CDR3 region is CSARESEVPGVDEQYF. CDR3 DNA sequence: TGCAGTGCTAGAGAATCTGAGGTTCCGGGAGTCGACGAGCAGTACTTC.

This clonotype was detected many times. The chain has TRBV12-3 or TRBV12-4 and TRBJ1-1, with no clear D. The CDR3 loop spans 13 amino acids. Trimming cost V 8 bases and J 5 bases, with 15 bases left between them. This chain's CDR3 is CASLPPLGTEAFF. The CDR3 nucleotides are TGTGCCAGCCTCCCGCCCCTTGGGACTGAAGCTTTCTTT.